This TCR beta chain was identified in a study of blood T cell repertoires in COVID-19. Overall study: Nucleic acid was either cDNA or gDNA, and it came from T cells, B-cell-depleted T cells, or PBMCs.

Only in-frame clones appear in the TCRdb table, and some are missing; sequencing was by immunoSEQ multiplex PCR. The data hold about 59,000 clones, with roughly 79% observed a single time. This clone occurred once. Germline V gene lookup returns CDR1 SGDLS and CDR2 YYNGEE. This CDR3 region has 15 residues. J lost 1 base, V lost 0 bases, and 2 bases had no gene match. The sequence came from a woman aged 80 or older with active or convalescent COVID-19. The sequenced material came from peripheral blood. The chain joins TRBV9 to TRBJ2-5; 8 bases align to TRBD1. This CDR3 is CASSVAGGLQETQYF. CDR3 coding DNA: TGTGCCAGCAGCGTAGCAGGGGGCCTCCAAGAGACCCAGTACTTC.